Below are 28 T cell receptor beta chains sequenced from a single sample in a study of post-analysis software for immune sequencing data. These receptors lack a known antigen. Study-wide points: A handful of TRBV segments were significantly more frequent in patients than in controls. TRBV5-6, TRBV5-1 and TRBV20-1 were among these segments.

The library was made from cDNA and included unique molecular identifiers. MiXCR was run by TCRdb on the PCR reads, yielding one entry per CDR3 protein. The sample lists roughly 670,000 distinct CDR3 sequences, around 60% seen once, with about 11% in the top ten. Sequenced input: blood. These receptors all stem from a girl aged 2 to 10 with multiple sclerosis.

The chain joins TRBV5-1 to TRBJ2-1, with 9 nucleotides matching TRBD2. V dropped 5 bases and J dropped 7; count of bases not matched to a gene: 7. The CDR3 covers 14 residues. Per the germline V gene, CDR1 is SGHRS and CDR2 is YFSETQ. CDR3 sequence reads: CASRGLARSNEQFF. The CDR3 DNA follows: TGCGCCAGCAGGGGACTAGCCCGTAGTAATGAGCAGTTCTTC.

The chain carries TRBV6-6 and TRBJ2-7, with 11 nucleotides matching TRBD2. The CDR3 totals 15 residues. J lost 3 bases, V lost 4 bases, and 5 bases had no gene match. Germline loops: CDR1 MNHNY, CDR2 SVGAGI (reference sequence). Here the CDR3 reads CASSFAGTSGYEQYF. The CDR3 region has the DNA TGTGCCAGCAGTTTCGCCGGGACTAGCGGCTACGAGCAGTACTTC.

V is TRBV6-5 and J is TRBJ2-5; TRBD1 is a possible D gene (5 bases). This CDR3 is built from 15 residues. Germline CDR1 and CDR2: MNHEY and SVGAGI. Trimming took off 6 bases at V and 0 bases at J, with 14 bases between the two ends. The CDR3 loop is CASRGVGNDQETQYF. The CDR3 DNA is TGTGCCAGCAGAGGGGTGGGAAACGACCAAGAGACCCAGTACTTC.

This chain joins TRBV20-1 and TRBJ1-2; D is possibly TRBD1 (5 bases). Germline-derived CDR1 and CDR2 are DFQATT and SNEGSKA (reference sequence). The CDR3 extends over 13 amino acids. The ends were cut back, 3 bases at V and 4 bases at J, with 12 bases in the middle. The CDR3 sequence: CSASRQGVYGYTF. DNA of the CDR3: TGCAGTGCTAGTCGGCAGGGTGTCTATGGCTACACCTTC.

This chain links TRBV12-3 or TRBV12-4 with TRBJ2-1; TRBD2 aligns across 13 bases. The CDR3 extends over 14 amino acids. After removal of 7 bases from V and 9 bases from J, the junction contained 6 bases not matched to a gene. The CDR3 nucleotides are TGTGCCAGCACGAGACTAGCGGGGGGCGGTGAGCAGTTCTTC. Residues: CASTRLAGGGEQFF.

This chain uses TRBV12-3 or TRBV12-4 with TRBJ1-1; 7 nucleotides align to TRBD1. The CDR3 loop spans 15 amino acids. The junction had 8 bases not matched to a gene; V was cut back by 6 bases and J by 1 base. The CDR3 here is CASSATGTANTEAFF. In DNA form, the CDR3 reads TGTGCCAGCAGCGCTACCGGGACAGCGAACACTGAAGCTTTCTTT.

This clonotype was counted between two and nine times. The chain combines TRBV5-1 with TRBJ1-2; tentatively, D is TRBD1 (6 bases). From germline, CDR1 is SGHRS and CDR2 YFSETQ. The V and J ends lost 2 bases and 4 bases respectively, with 18 bases between them. This CDR3 has 16 residues. For the CDR3, the DNA is TGCGCCAGCAGCTTAGGCCACAGGGAACCCGTCTATGGCTACACCTTC. Amino acids: CASSLGHREPVYGYTF.

The chain joins TRBV29-1 to TRBJ1-1, with 7 bases identical to TRBD1. The germline V gene encodes CDR1 SQVTM and CDR2 ANQGSEA. V lost 7 bases to trimming and J lost 1 base; unmatched junction nucleotides: 6. The CDR3 runs to 13 residues. CDR3 nucleotides: TGCAGCGCTACGGGACAGCCGAACACTGAAGCTTTCTTT. Translated, it gives CSATGQPNTEAFF.

This clonotype has more than one count but fewer than ten. The V and J genes are TRBV6-5 and TRBJ2-4; 10 bases map to TRBD1. V trimming: 7 bases; J trimming: 7 bases; junction bases outside the gene matches: 10. The CDR3 totals 15 residues. Germline CDR1 reads MNHEY; CDR2 reads SVGAGI. The CDR3 loop reads CASIGVWDRGNIQYF. In DNA form, the CDR3 reads TGTGCCAGCATCGGCGTGTGGGACAGGGGCAACATTCAGTACTTC.

This clonotype was detected once. The CDR3 region is CSALPSGGVPETQYF. Here the CDR3 DNA reads TGCAGTGCCCTTCCAAGCGGGGGGGTTCCGGAGACCCAGTACTTC. V and J are TRBV20-1 and TRBJ2-7, with TRBD2 identical over 10 bases. TRBJ2-5 matches the DNA end more closely, so the J call is doubtful. Germline V gives CDR1 DFQATT, CDR2 SNEGSKA (reference sequence). The CDR3 totals 15 residues.

This clonotype was picked up a small number of times. The chain combines TRBV5-1 with TRBJ2-5, with 7 bases matching TRBD2. Losses at the gene ends were 2 bases for V and 4 bases for J; bases not matched to a gene: 8. Germline-derived CDR1 and CDR2 are SGHRS and YFSETQ. The CDR3 spans 15 residues. CDR3 loop: CASSFNGGTGETQYF. DNA for the CDR3: TGCGCCAGCAGCTTTAACGGGGGGACCGGAGAGACCCAGTACTTC.

This sequence joins TRBV7-9 and TRBJ2-4, with 9 positions matching TRBD2. The J call is in doubt because the DNA end fits TRBJ2-5 better. The length of the CDR3 is 18 residues. Germline CDR1 is SEHNR and CDR2 is FQNEAQ (reference sequence). This CDR3 is CASSLERSGTSRKETQYF. The CDR3 nucleotides are TGTGCCAGCAGCTTAGAGAGATCTGGGACTAGCAGGAAAGAGACCCAGTACTTC.

The CDR3 bases are TGTGCCAGCAGCTTAATTAGGGGGACGACTAGCCTTATAAATGAGCAGTTCTTC. Translation gives CASSLIRGTTSLINEQFF. V usage is TRBV7-2 and J usage is TRBJ2-1, with D possibly matching TRBD2 (7 bases). V lost 2 bases to trimming and J lost 7 bases, with 24 bases between them. Germline values: CDR1 SGHTA, CDR2 FQGNSA. The CDR3 sequence is 18 residues long.

The rearrangement joins TRBV7-2 to TRBJ2-1, with D tentatively TRBD1 (5 bases). CDR1 is SGHTA and CDR2 is FQGNSA in the germline V gene. Trimming took 5 bases from V and 9 from J, leaving 17 bases between them. The CDR3 covers 14 residues. The CDR3 sequence: CASSPHGARIEQFF. The CDR3 DNA sequence: TGTGCCAGCAGCCCCCATGGGGCGCGTATTGAGCAGTTCTTC.

The sample holds a few counts of this clonotype. The rearrangement links TRBV7-9 to TRBJ2-5; 10 bases align to TRBD2. CDR1 is SEHNR, CDR2 FQNEAQ, per germline (reference sequence). This CDR3 is 14 amino acids long. The ends lost 3 bases at V and 5 bases at J; junction bases unmatched: 3. CDR3 coding DNA: TGTGCCAGCAGCTTTGGGACTAGCGTCGAGACCCAGTACTTC. As protein: CASSFGTSVETQYF.

The V gene is TRBV10-3, the J gene TRBJ1-1; 7 nucleotides line up with TRBD1. Per germline, CDR1 ENHRY and CDR2 SYGVKD. The CDR3 loop spans 17 amino acids. J gave up 0 bases and V 0 bases, and 7 bases lay outside the gene matches. In nucleotides, the CDR3 is TGTGCCATCAGTGAGTCGGGACAGACTTCCCTGAACACTGAAGCTTTCTTT. It translates to CAISESGQTSLNTEAFF.

This clonotype was seen just once. The chain uses TRBV5-1 and TRBJ2-2; D ambiguous. From germline, CDR1 is SGHRS and CDR2 YFSETQ. Trimming took 0 bases from V and 1 from J, leaving 7 bases between them. CDR3 length: 15 amino acids. For the CDR3, the DNA is TGCGCCAGCAGCTTGGGTCTCGGGAACACCGGGGAGCTGTTTTTT. Translation gives CASSLGLGNTGELFF.

This CDR3 is CASSFLDYRRARQETQYF. In DNA, the CDR3 is TGTGCCAGCAGCTTCCTGGATTATAGGCGGGCGCGTCAAGAGACCCAGTACTTC. This chain joins TRBV7-2 and TRBJ2-5, with a possible D match to TRBD2 (5 bases). The length of the CDR3 is 18 residues. V lost 3 bases, J lost 2 bases, and 22 bases lay in between. Germline V gene data show CDR1 as SGHTA and CDR2 as FQGNSA.

V gene TRBV24-1 combines with J gene TRBJ2-5; D gene unclear. This CDR3 is 13 amino acids long. V was cut by 9 bases and J by 1 base, with 11 bases left in between. CDR1 KGHDR and CDR2 SFDVKD come from the germline V gene. The CDR3 sequence: CATGGDGQETQYF. The CDR3, as DNA: TGTGCCACCGGTGGTGACGGCCAAGAGACCCAGTACTTC.

This clonotype was picked up a small number of times. The CDR3 sequence: CSARDGGGFYEQYF. The CDR3 DNA is TGCAGTGCTAGGGATGGGGGGGGCTTTTACGAGCAGTACTTC. The genes are TRBV20-1 and TRBJ2-7; tentatively, D is TRBD2 (7 bases). Germline V gives CDR1 DFQATT, CDR2 SNEGSKA (reference sequence). This CDR3 comprises 14 residues. V dropped 3 bases and J dropped 4 bases, with 16 bases sitting between them.

This clonotype came up a few times. This chain uses TRBV11-2 with TRBJ2-3; D is unresolved. The CDR3 has 14 residues. CDR1 is SGHAT, CDR2 FQNNGV, per germline. Trimming cost V 2 bases and J 0 bases, with 6 bases left between them. CDR3 DNA sequence: TGTGCCAGCAGCTTACTTCCGAGCACAGATACGCAGTATTTT. Amino acid sequence: CASSLLPSTDTQYF.

V is TRBV13 and J is TRBJ1-2; D gene unclear. CDR3 size: 14 residues. Per germline, CDR1 PRHDT and CDR2 FYEKMQ (reference sequence). Trimming pared 5 bases from V and 3 bases from J, leaving 13 bases between. CDR3: CASSPGRGHYGYTF. The CDR3 region has the DNA TGTGCCAGCAGCCCCGGGCGGGGTCACTATGGCTACACCTTC.

The J gene is TRBJ2-7, the V gene TRBV18, with 16 bases that match TRBD2. V gave up 3 bases and J gave up 5 bases; unmatched junction bases: 4. CDR3 length: 16 residues. In germline, CDR1 is KGHSH, CDR2 LQKENI. CDR3 sequence reads: CASSPGLAGGLDEQYF. The CDR3 coding sequence is TGTGCCAGCTCACCGGGACTAGCGGGAGGGCTGGACGAGCAGTACTTC.

The rearrangement uses TRBV7-2 and TRBJ2-7; TRBD1 might be the D (6 bases). V lost 4 bases and J lost 6, with 13 bases in between. The CDR3 runs 13 residues. CDR1 SGHTA and CDR2 FQGNSA come from the germline V gene. The CDR3 sequence is CASSSRGFSEQYF. CDR3 DNA sequence: TGTGCCAGCAGCTCTAGGGGGTTTTCCGAGCAGTACTTC.

The V and J genes are TRBV10-3 and TRBJ2-5; 8 nucleotides align to TRBD1. J lost 3 bases, V lost 3 bases, and 6 bases had no gene match. CDR3 length: 15 residues. The germline CDR1 and CDR2 sequences are ENHRY and SYGVKD. This CDR3 is CAISEPGGSKETQYF. In DNA form, the CDR3 reads TGTGCCATCAGTGAACCAGGGGGCTCCAAAGAGACCCAGTACTTC.

This clonotype occurred once. V and J are TRBV7-2 and TRBJ2-2; D unclear. V shed 5 bases and J shed 6 bases, with 7 bases lying between them. Germline CDR1 SGHTA, CDR2 FQGNSA. This CDR3 is 12 amino acids long. CDR3 in DNA: TGTGCCAGCAGCCCCTATCCCGGGGAGCTGTTTTTT. Amino acid sequence: CASSPYPGELFF. Based on the CDR3 plus reference TRBV7-2 and TRBJ2-2, the full variable domain is GAGVSQSPSNKVTEKGKDVELRCDPISGHTALYWYRQSLGQGLEFLIYFQGNSAPDKSGLPSDRFSAERTGGSVSTLTIQRTQQEDSAVYLCASSPYPGELFFGEGSRLTVL.

This clonotype has only a few counts. The chain couples TRBV4-3 to TRBJ1-1; 9 bases are shared with TRBD1. The V gene's germline CDR1 is LGHNA and CDR2 YSLEER. The CDR3 is 17 residues long. Unmatched junction bases numbered 9, after V lost 1 base and J lost 3 bases. This chain's CDR3 is CASSQGNRGRSDTEAFF. CDR3 DNA sequence: TGCGCCAGCAGCCAAGGTAACAGGGGGCGTTCGGACACTGAAGCTTTCTTT.

This clonotype has only a few counts. V usage is TRBV12-5 and J usage is TRBJ1-1, with D uncertain. Germline V gene sequence: CDR1 LGHNT, CDR2 FRNRAP. The V end lost 3 bases, the J end lost 1 base, and 6 bases lay between the germline ends. The CDR3 is 13 residues long. The CDR3 region is CASGFSQNTEAFF. In nucleotides, the CDR3 is TGTGCTAGTGGTTTTAGCCAGAACACTGAAGCTTTCTTT.